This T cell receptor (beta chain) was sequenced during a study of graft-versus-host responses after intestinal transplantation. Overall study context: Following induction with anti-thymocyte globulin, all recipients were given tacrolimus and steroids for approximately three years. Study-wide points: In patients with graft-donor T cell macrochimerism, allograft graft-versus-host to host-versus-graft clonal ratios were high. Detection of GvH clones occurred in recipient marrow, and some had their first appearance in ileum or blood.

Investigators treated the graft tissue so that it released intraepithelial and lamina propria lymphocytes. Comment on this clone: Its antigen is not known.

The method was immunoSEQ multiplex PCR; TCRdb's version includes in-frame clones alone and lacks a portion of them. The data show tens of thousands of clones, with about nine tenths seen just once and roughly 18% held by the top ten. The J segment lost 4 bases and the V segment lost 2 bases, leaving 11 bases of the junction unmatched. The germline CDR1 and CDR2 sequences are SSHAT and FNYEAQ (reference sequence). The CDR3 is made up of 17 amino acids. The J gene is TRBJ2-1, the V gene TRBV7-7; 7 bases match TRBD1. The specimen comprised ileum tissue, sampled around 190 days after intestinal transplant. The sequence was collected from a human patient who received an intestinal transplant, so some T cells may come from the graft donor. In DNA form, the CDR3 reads TGTGCCAGCAGCTTAATTGCCCGGGACAGACTATACAATGAGCAGTTCTTC. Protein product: CASSLIARDRLYNEQFF.